The rows below give T cell receptor beta chains drawn from one sample of a study of a mutant IDH1 vaccine in newly diagnosed glioma. Assay: immunoSEQ multiplex PCR; the TCRdb copy retains only in-frame clones and omits some. The repertoire holds about 50,000 clones, with roughly 80% as singletons. The antigens of these receptors remain unknown. The sample here was PBMCs, taken from a glioma patient whose treatment included an IDH1 peptide vaccine. These receptors all stem from a woman aged 18-35 years with glioma. Each CDR3 is given without its conserved first and last residue.

j_gene | v_gene | CDR3aa
TRBJ2-3 | TRBV7-8 | ASTLGGVTDTQY
TRBJ1-3 | TRBV7-2 | ASSLDRNTIY
TRBJ1-2 | TRBV7-2 | ASSAGTTGPYGYT
TRBJ1-5 | TRBV9 | ASSPSGAGDQPQH
TRBJ1-1 | TRBV7-8 | ASSLVVGDEAF
TRBJ1-2 | TRBV6-5 | ASRLVGGYGYT
TRBJ2-7 | TRBV10-2 | ASTREGSYEQY
TRBJ2-7 | TRBV19 | ASSISDRGLYEQY
TRBJ2-5 | TRBV15 | ATSKEGGFEY
TRBJ1-1 | TRBV5-1 | ASSLEPNTEAF
TRBJ1-4 | TRBV13 | ASYPLRKLF
TRBJ2-4 | TRBV19 | ASSIISGDKNIQY
TRBJ1-6 | TRBV5-1 | ASSFEDTAGNSPLH
TRBJ1-1 | TRBV19 | ATLQGLGEAF
TRBJ1-2 | TRBV5-6 | ASSSVLDLSYSYT
TRBJ2-3 | TRBV13 | ASSTQPGLARSTDTQY
TRBJ1-2 | TRBV7-7 | ASSLSGHLNDGYT
TRBJ2-2 | TRBV13 | ASSLGLTGELF
TRBJ1-3 | TRBV12-5 | ASSDRKSGNTIY
TRBJ2-2 | TRBV19 | ASSALGLAGANTGELF
TRBJ2-1 | TRBV2 | ASSDQGLPHNEQF
TRBJ1-3 | TRBV10-3 | AISERQGSGNTIY
TRBJ2-7 | TRBV25-1 | ASSDSSGTDTTYEQY
TRBJ1-1 | TRBV2 | ASSEVGWETEAF
TRBJ1-2 | TRBV5-5 | ASSLVPAANYGYT
TRBJ1-4 | TRBV19 | ASSIARGSEKLF
TRBJ2-4 | TRBV5-1 | ASSEGRIAKNIQY
TRBJ2-1 | TRBV7-3 | ASSFTGGGYEQF
TRBJ1-1 | TRBV9 | ASSVLGAGNTEAF
TRBJ1-1 | TRBV29-1 | SVVVTVTMNTEAF
TRBJ2-3 | TRBV7-6 | ASSPRGGVGTDTQY
TRBJ2-3 | TRBV6-4 | ASSATSGGASNTQY
TRBJ2-1 | TRBV4-1 | ASSQGFYNEQF
TRBJ2-7 | TRBV7-2 | ASSSFYEQY
TRBJ2-3 | TRBV19 | ASSFPRLAGYTDTQY
TRBJ2-1 | TRBV7-8 | ASSLGLSDEQF
TRBJ2-5 | TRBV7-9 | ASSHLDRGEVDGETQY
TRBJ1-3 | TRBV9 | ASSVGGNTIY
TRBJ2-3 | TRBV10-2 | ASSESRGGESDTQY
TRBJ1-2 | TRBV18 | ASSIKGVDGYT
TRBJ2-2 | TRBV7-3 | ASSLTRTGELF
TRBJ1-1 | TRBV7-3 | ASSSDRGKKTEAF
TRBJ2-7 | TRBV27 | ASIWGTAPYEQY
TRBJ2-7 | TRBV6-6 | ASSLGVRQSFYEQY
TRBJ1-4 | TRBV19 | ASSLGQGGGEKLF
TRBJ1-2 | TRBV2 | ASSVYRGQGYT
TRBJ1-4 | TRBV5-6 | ASSLADRGPTNEKLF
TRBJ1-2 | TRBV5-1 | ASSLEQGAWYGYT
TRBJ1-1 | TRBV5-8 | ASSLALDPTGREAF
TRBJ2-6 | TRBV15 | ATSRDLGSGANVLT
TRBJ1-1 | TRBV7-3 | ASSLTGRGNTEAF
TRBJ1-2 | TRBV6-6 | ASIQGSGDYGYT
TRBJ1-1 | TRBV19 | ASSSTGTEAF
TRBJ2-1 | TRBV5-1 | ASSLARGNEQF
TRBJ1-6 | TRBV5-6 | ASSLRQGLNSPLH
TRBJ2-7 | TRBV27 | ASSPGQISYEQY
TRBJ2-5 | TRBV7-9 | ASSLDPGAQETQY
TRBJ1-1 | TRBV9 | ASSPYSANTEAF
TRBJ2-1 | TRBV20-1 | SATLVNEQF